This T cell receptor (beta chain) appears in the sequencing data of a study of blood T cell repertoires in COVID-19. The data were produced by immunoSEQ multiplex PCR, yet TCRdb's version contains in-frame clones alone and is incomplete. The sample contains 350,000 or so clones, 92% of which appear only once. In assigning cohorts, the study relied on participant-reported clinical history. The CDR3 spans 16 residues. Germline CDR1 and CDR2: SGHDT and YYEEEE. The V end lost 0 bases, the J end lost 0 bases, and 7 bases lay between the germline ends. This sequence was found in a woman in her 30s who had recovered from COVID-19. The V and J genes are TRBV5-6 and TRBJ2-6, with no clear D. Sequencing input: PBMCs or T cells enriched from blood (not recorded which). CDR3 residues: CASSLATYSGANVLTF. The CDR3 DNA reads TGTGCCAGCAGCTTGGCAACCTACTCTGGGGCCAACGTCCTGACTTTC.